Below, 29 T cell receptor beta chains from the same sample are listed, as sequenced in a study of cytomegalovirus exposure and HLA in healthy donors. The PCR contained 60 Vbeta and 13 Jbeta primers. Libraries were prepared by immunoSEQ multiplex PCR; TCRdb keeps only in-frame clonotypes and omits some of them. The top ten hold more than 4.5% of the sample, which has about 190,000 clones, about 81% seen once. Input material: PBMCs. The source is a man aged 25 to 40 in good health and CMV-seropositive.

This clone has more than one count but fewer than ten. This chain links TRBV4-1 with TRBJ2-5; tentatively, D is TRBD2 (7 bases). In germline, CDR1 is MGHRA, CDR2 YSYEKL. The CDR3 sequence is 15 residues long. V was clipped by 3 bases and J by 4 bases, with 15 bases between them. The CDR3 DNA follows: TGCGCCAGCAGCCACTCCGGGGGGCGCGGAGAGACCCAGTACTTC. It is translated as CASSHSGGRGETQYF.

V and J are TRBV11-2 and TRBJ2-1; the D gene is possibly TRBD1 (5 bases). The germline CDR1 and CDR2 sequences are SGHAT and FQNNGV. V was clipped by 1 base and J by 5 bases, with 12 bases between them. CDR3 size: 15 residues. The CDR3 region has the DNA TGTGCCAGCAGCTTAGTCCCAGGGTTCGACAATGAGCAGTTCTTC. Amino acid sequence: CASSLVPGFDNEQFF.

V and J are TRBV30 and TRBJ1-5; no definite D call. This CDR3 spans 11 amino acids. With 5 bases removed from V and 3 bases from J, the gap between germline ends came to 5 bases. The germline CDR1 and CDR2 sequences are GTSNPN and SVGIG (reference sequence). The CDR3 coding sequence is TGTGCCTGGGGGCCCAATCAGCCCCAGCATTTT. This codes for CAWGPNQPQHF.

This rearrangement joins TRBV7-2 to TRBJ2-7, with 12 positions matching TRBD1. Germline CDR1 is SGHTA and CDR2 is FQGNSA. The CDR3 consists of 15 residues. V lost 5 bases and J lost 5; bases outside the gene matches: 7. The CDR3: CASSTGQGAFDEQYF. As DNA, the CDR3 is TGTGCCAGCAGCACGGGACAGGGGGCGTTCGACGAGCAGTACTTC.

CDR3 sequence: CASSLRTRPHNEQFF. As DNA, the CDR3 is TGTGCCAGTAGCCTTAGGACTAGGCCACACAATGAGCAGTTCTTC. The rearrangement links TRBV19 to TRBJ2-1, with 7 nucleotides matching TRBD2. The CDR3 sequence is 15 residues long. With 6 bases clipped from V and 5 bases from J, the junction kept 10 bases outside the gene matches. Germline V gives CDR1 LNHDA, CDR2 SQIVND (reference sequence).

This clone occurred once. The J gene is TRBJ2-5, the V gene TRBV7-8, with D possibly matching TRBD1 (6 bases). The CDR3 spans 18 residues. The V gene's germline CDR1 is SGHVS and CDR2 FQNEAQ. V was trimmed by 3 bases and J by 0 bases, leaving 20 bases between them. CDR3 sequence (DNA): TGTGCCAGCAGCTTTTATCCCGCCAGGGGAAAGGACCAAGAGACCCAGTACTTC. Its protein product is CASSFYPARGKDQETQYF.

This clone appeared once. The chain couples TRBV6-5 to TRBJ1-1, with 7 bases identical to TRBD1. The CDR3 length is 15 residues. With V trimmed by 5 bases and J by 7 bases, 13 bases remained unmatched. From germline, CDR1 is MNHEY and CDR2 SVGAGI. The CDR3 loop reads CASSPAFSQGGEAFF. In nucleotides, the CDR3 is TGTGCCAGCAGTCCCGCCTTTTCCCAGGGGGGTGAAGCTTTCTTT.

The chain is built from TRBV7-9 and TRBJ1-4; D perhaps matches TRBD1 (5 bases). Looked up from germline, CDR1 is SEHNR and CDR2 is FQNEAQ (reference sequence). The CDR3 runs to 15 residues. V gave up 5 bases and J gave up 2 bases, with 12 bases separating them. CDR3 DNA sequence: TGTGCCAGCAGCCCCCGACGGGGGACTAATGAAAAACTGTTTTTT. It encodes CASSPRRGTNEKLFF.

The CDR3 reads CASSLSGGVNTEAFF. The CDR3 nucleotides are TGTGCCAGCAGCTTATCCGGGGGGGTGAACACTGAAGCTTTCTTT. The rearrangement joins TRBV7-9 to TRBJ1-1, with D tentatively TRBD1 (5 bases). Trimming took off 2 bases at V and 0 bases at J, with 10 bases between the two ends. CDR1 SEHNR and CDR2 FQNEAQ come from the germline V gene (reference sequence). CDR3 length equals 15 residues.

The chain combines TRBV27 with TRBJ1-2; 8 bases fit TRBD1. Trimming removed 3 bases from V and 8 bases from J; junction bases left unmatched: 5. Germline V gene data show CDR1 as MNHEY and CDR2 as SMNVEV (reference sequence). The CDR3 has 13 residues. The chain's CDR3 is CASSFTGGEGYTF. The DNA of the CDR3 is TGTGCCAGCAGTTTTACAGGGGGGGAGGGCTACACCTTC.

This clone was seen just once. The rearrangement joins TRBV29-1 to TRBJ2-4; TRBD1 aligns across 8 bases. The CDR3 is 13 residues long. The J segment lost 5 bases and the V segment lost 2 bases, leaving 2 bases of the junction unmatched. Germline CDR1 SQVTM, CDR2 ANQGSEA. Written as DNA, the CDR3 is TGCAGCGTTGAAACGGACAGGGAAAACATTCAGTACTTC. It is translated as CSVETDRENIQYF.

V gene TRBV9 combines with J gene TRBJ1-1, with TRBD1 matching 7 bases. J was trimmed by 1 base and V by 4 bases; bases with no gene match: 19. Germline CDR1 reads SGDLS; CDR2 reads YYNGEE. The CDR3 totals 19 residues. CDR3 sequence: CASSPQTLTGRGSNTEAFF. The CDR3 region has the DNA TGTGCCAGCAGCCCCCAAACTCTGACAGGGCGAGGGTCGAACACTGAAGCTTTCTTT.

This chain joins TRBV7-2 and TRBJ1-2; maybe TRBD1 (6 bases). The CDR3 contains 13 residues. Germline V gene lookup returns CDR1 SGHTA and CDR2 FQGNSA. V lost 5 bases and J lost 4, with 11 bases in between. The CDR3 nucleotides are TGTGCCAGCAGCCTACAGGGCTTCTATGGCTACACCTTC. Amino acids: CASSLQGFYGYTF.

On this clone: At the DNA level, this CDR3 is encoded by other sequences in the same sample as well. The genes are TRBV28 and TRBJ2-7; the D gene is possibly TRBD1 (6 bases). V lost 5 bases, J lost 7 bases, and 9 bases lay in between. This CDR3 region has 11 residues. Germline CDR1 is MDHEN and CDR2 is SYDVKM. CDR3 coding DNA: TGTGCCAGCAGTCCCAGGGGAGAGCAGTACTTC. Translated: CASSPRGEQYF.

The rearrangement joins TRBV27 to TRBJ1-6; tentatively, D is TRBD1 (5 bases). There are 15 residues in the CDR3. Germline CDR1 is MNHEY and CDR2 is SMNVEV (reference sequence). Trimming removed 5 bases at V and 7 bases at J, with 15 bases between. CDR3 nucleotides: TGTGCCAGCAGTCCCCGTGGGGGGAGAAATTCACCCCTCCACTTT. Amino acids: CASSPRGGRNSPLHF.

The chain combines TRBV9 with TRBJ1-3; D gene ambiguous. Per the germline V gene, CDR1 is SGDLS and CDR2 is YYNGEE. Trimming pared 4 bases from V and 5 bases from J, leaving 13 bases between. This CDR3 has 14 amino acids. The CDR3: CASSPAGERNTIYF. CDR3 nucleotides: TGTGCCAGCAGCCCAGCTGGGGAGAGAAACACCATATATTTT.

V is TRBV19 and J is TRBJ1-1; tentative D call: TRBD1 (5 bases). The CDR3 sequence is 15 residues long. Looked up from germline, CDR1 is LNHDA and CDR2 is SQIVND (reference sequence). The V end was cut by 1 base, the J end by 0 bases, with 9 bases between. The CDR3 coding sequence is TGTGCCAGTAGTATAGGAAAGGGGATGAACACTGAAGCTTTCTTT. Protein: CASSIGKGMNTEAFF.

J is TRBJ2-2 and V is TRBV9, with D perhaps TRBD2 (6 bases). V dropped 3 bases and J dropped 7 bases, with 10 bases sitting between them. The V gene's germline CDR1 is SGDLS and CDR2 YYNGEE. The CDR3 runs to 13 residues. This chain's CDR3 is CASSDGSGGELFF. CDR3 sequence (DNA): TGTGCCAGCAGCGACGGGAGTGGCGGGGAGCTGTTTTTT.

The genes are TRBV9 and TRBJ2-7; no firm D call. V was trimmed by 0 bases and J by 1 base, leaving 8 bases between them. Germline V gene sequence: CDR1 SGDLS, CDR2 YYNGEE. The CDR3 covers 14 residues. CDR3 amino acids: CASSVVGSSYEQYF. CDR3 nucleotide sequence: TGTGCCAGCAGCGTAGTGGGCTCTTCCTACGAGCAGTACTTC. The variable domain in full, with the rest retrieved from reference TRBV9 and TRBJ2-7, is DSGVTQTPKHLITATGQRVTLRCSPRSGDLSVYWYQQSLDQGLQFLIQYYNGEERAKGNILERFSAQQFPDLHSELNLSSLELGDSALYFCASSVVGSSYEQYFGPGTRLTVT.

The gene calls are TRBV7-2 and TRBJ1-1, with 7 bases lining up with TRBD1. Germline V lookup: CDR1 SGHTA, CDR2 FQGNSA. This CDR3 spans 16 amino acids. Trimming cost V 5 bases and J 6 bases; bases outside gene matches: 15. This chain's CDR3 is CASSTNPITGTAEAFF. The DNA of the CDR3 is TGTGCCAGCAGCACCAATCCAATAACCGGGACAGCTGAAGCTTTCTTT.

The chain joins TRBV6-1 to TRBJ1-5, with D perhaps TRBD1 (6 bases). From germline, CDR1 is MNHNS and CDR2 SASEGT. This CDR3 region has 15 residues. With 7 bases removed from V and 4 bases from J, the gap between germline ends came to 17 bases. The CDR3 region is CASKFSGTRNQPQHF. CDR3 coding DNA: TGTGCCAGCAAATTCTCCGGGACACGAAATCAGCCCCAGCATTTT.

The V and J genes are TRBV6-5 and TRBJ1-1, with 8 bases lining up with TRBD1. The length of the CDR3 is 15 residues. Looked up from germline, CDR1 is MNHEY and CDR2 is SVGAGI. Unmatched junction bases numbered 2, after V lost 2 bases and J lost 0 bases. CDR3 DNA: TGTGCCAGCAGTTACCAGGGGGCGGTGAACACTGAAGCTTTCTTT. It encodes CASSYQGAVNTEAFF.

The rearrangement links TRBV27 to TRBJ2-2; 10 positions match TRBD1. Germline assignment: CDR1 MNHEY and CDR2 SMNVEV (reference sequence). This CDR3 spans 15 amino acids. The V gene end was trimmed by 5 bases and the J gene end by 6 bases; junction bases not matched to a gene: 6. Here the CDR3 DNA reads TGTGCCAGCAGTATCCGGGACAGGGGCGCCGGGGAGCTGTTTTTT. It codes for CASSIRDRGAGELFF.

J is TRBJ1-1 and V is TRBV10-3; D not certain. This CDR3 region has 14 residues. Germline loops: CDR1 ENHRY, CDR2 SYGVKD. Trimming took 10 bases from V and 1 from J, leaving 16 bases between them. The CDR3 DNA reads as TGTGCCAGCCAAGGAGGTATCCCGAACACTGAAGCTTTCTTT. Translation: CASQGGIPNTEAFF.

The chain joins TRBV7-2 to TRBJ2-3, with unresolved D. The V gene's germline CDR1 is SGHTA and CDR2 FQGNSA. V was shortened by 8 bases and J by 6 bases, with 18 bases between the two germline ends. The CDR3 extends over 14 amino acids. CDR3: CASGLNLRTDTQYF. CDR3 sequence (DNA): TGTGCCAGCGGCCTTAACCTCAGAACCGATACGCAGTATTTT.

The chain links TRBV19 to TRBJ2-7; 9 bases are shared with TRBD1. The V segment lost 10 bases and the J segment 6 bases; nucleotides outside the gene matches: 10. Germline loops: CDR1 LNHDA, CDR2 SQIVND (reference sequence). This CDR3 comprises 13 residues. The CDR3 DNA reads TGTGCCACCGCCCGGGACAGGGTGAGCGAGCAGTACTTC. Encoded protein: CATARDRVSEQYF.

The chain joins TRBV9 to TRBJ1-5; D remains unclear. Germline V gene lookup returns CDR1 SGDLS and CDR2 YYNGEE. The CDR3 loop spans 15 amino acids. The germline V and J ends were trimmed by 3 bases and 1 base, with 11 bases remaining between them. CDR3 in amino acids: CASSATIGSNQPQHF. The CDR3 DNA sequence: TGTGCCAGCAGCGCAACTATCGGCAGCAATCAGCCCCAGCATTTT.

The genes are TRBV4-3 and TRBJ2-5; 7 nucleotides align to TRBD1. The trim removed 3 bases at V and 3 bases at J, leaving 4 bases unmatched. CDR3 length equals 14 residues. Germline V gene data show CDR1 as LGHNA and CDR2 as YSLEER. CDR3 residues: CASSQADREETQYF. Here the CDR3 DNA reads TGCGCCAGCAGCCAGGCAGACAGGGAAGAGACCCAGTACTTC.

The CDR3: CASSNQQGGHTEAFF. The CDR3 nucleotides are TGTGCCAGCAGCAACCAACAGGGGGGGCACACTGAAGCTTTCTTT. The gene calls are TRBV7-3 and TRBJ1-1; TRBD1 matches 8 bases. The J segment lost 3 bases and the V segment lost 5 bases, leaving 8 bases of the junction unmatched. CDR1 is SGHTA, CDR2 FQGTGA, per germline. The CDR3 spans 15 residues.